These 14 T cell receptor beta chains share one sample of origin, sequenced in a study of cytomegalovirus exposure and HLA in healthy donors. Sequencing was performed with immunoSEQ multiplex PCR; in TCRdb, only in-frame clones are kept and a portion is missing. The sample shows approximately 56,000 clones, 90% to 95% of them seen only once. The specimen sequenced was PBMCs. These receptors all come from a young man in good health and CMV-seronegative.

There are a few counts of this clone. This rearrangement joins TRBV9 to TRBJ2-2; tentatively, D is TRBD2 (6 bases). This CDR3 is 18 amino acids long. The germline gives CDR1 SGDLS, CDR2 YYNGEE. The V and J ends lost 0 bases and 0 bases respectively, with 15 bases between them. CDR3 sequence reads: CASSVAGTGKSNTGELFF. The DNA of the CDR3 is TGTGCCAGCAGCGTAGCTGGGACTGGGAAGTCGAACACCGGGGAGCTGTTTTTT.

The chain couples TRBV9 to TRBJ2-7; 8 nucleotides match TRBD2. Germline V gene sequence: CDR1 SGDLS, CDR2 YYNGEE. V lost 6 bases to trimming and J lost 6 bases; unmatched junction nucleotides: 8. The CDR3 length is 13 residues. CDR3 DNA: TGTGCCAGCACCTCAGCGGGGGATCCCGAGCAGTACTTC. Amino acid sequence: CASTSAGDPEQYF. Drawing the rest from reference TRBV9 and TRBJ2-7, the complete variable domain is DSGVTQTPKHLITATGQRVTLRCSPRSGDLSVYWYQQSLDQGLQFLIQYYNGEERAKGNILERFSAQQFPDLHSELNLSSLELGDSALYFCASTSAGDPEQYFGPGTRLTVT.

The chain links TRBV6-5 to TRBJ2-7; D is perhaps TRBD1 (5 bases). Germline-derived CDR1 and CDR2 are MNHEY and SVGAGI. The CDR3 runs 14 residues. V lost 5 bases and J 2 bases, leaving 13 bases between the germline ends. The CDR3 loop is CASSPVGATYEQYF. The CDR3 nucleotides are TGTGCCAGCAGTCCCGTTGGGGCAACCTACGAGCAGTACTTC.

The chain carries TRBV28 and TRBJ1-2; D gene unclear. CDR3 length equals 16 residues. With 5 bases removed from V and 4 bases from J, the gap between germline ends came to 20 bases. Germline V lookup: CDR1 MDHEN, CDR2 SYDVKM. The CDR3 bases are TGTGCCAGCAGTCCACACTCGACCGGGTTGTTCTATGGCTACACCTTC. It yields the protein CASSPHSTGLFYGYTF.

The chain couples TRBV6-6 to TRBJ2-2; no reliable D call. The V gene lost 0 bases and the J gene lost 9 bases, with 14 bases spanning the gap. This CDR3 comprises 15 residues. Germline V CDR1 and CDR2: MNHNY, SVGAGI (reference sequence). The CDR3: CASSYSVTIPRELFF. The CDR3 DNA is TGTGCCAGCAGTTACTCGGTTACAATACCCAGGGAGCTGTTTTTT.

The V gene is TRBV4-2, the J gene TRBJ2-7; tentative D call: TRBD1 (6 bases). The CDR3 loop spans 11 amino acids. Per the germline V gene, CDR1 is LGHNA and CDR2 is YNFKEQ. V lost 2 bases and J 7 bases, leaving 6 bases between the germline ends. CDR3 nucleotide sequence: TGTGCCAGCAGCCAACAGGGGGAGCAGTACTTC. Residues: CASSQQGEQYF.

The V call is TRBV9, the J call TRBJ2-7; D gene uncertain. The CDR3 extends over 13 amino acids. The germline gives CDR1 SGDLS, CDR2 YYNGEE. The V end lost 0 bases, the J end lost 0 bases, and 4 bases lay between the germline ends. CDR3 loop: CASSVDSSYEQYF. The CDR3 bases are TGTGCCAGCAGCGTAGATAGCTCCTACGAGCAGTACTTC.

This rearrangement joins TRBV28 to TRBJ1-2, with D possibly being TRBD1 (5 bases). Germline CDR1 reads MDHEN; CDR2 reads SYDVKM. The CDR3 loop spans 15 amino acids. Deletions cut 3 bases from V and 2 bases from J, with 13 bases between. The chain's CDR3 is CASSFVDTLNYGYTF. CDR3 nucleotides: TGTGCCAGCAGTTTTGTGGACACACTCAACTATGGCTACACCTTC.

CDR3: CASSAGWLQEAQYF. For the CDR3, the DNA is TGTGCCAGTAGCGCCGGATGGCTTCAGGAGGCCCAGTACTTC. The J gene is TRBJ2-5, the V gene TRBV19; D may be TRBD2 (5 bases). The CDR3 has 14 residues. Germline CDR1 is LNHDA and CDR2 is SQIVND (reference sequence). V lost 6 bases and J 9 bases, leaving 20 bases between the germline ends. The full variable domain, rest sourced from reference TRBV19 and TRBJ2-5, is DGGITQSPKYLFRKEGQNVTLSCEQNLNHDAMYWYRQDPGQGLRLIYYSQIVNDFQKGDIAEGYSVSREKKESFPLTVTSAQKNPTAFYLCASSAGWLQEAQYFGPGTRLLVL.

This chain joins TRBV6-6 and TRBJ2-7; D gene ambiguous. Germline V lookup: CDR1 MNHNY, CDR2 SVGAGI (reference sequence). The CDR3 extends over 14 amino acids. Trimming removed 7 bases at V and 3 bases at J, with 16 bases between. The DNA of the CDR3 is TGTGCCAGCAAAGCCCAACTTAACTTCTACGAGCAGTACTTC. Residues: CASKAQLNFYEQYF.

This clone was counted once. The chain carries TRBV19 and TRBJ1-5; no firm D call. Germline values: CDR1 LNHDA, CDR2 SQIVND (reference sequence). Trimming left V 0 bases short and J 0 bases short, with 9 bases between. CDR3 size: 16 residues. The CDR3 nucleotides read TGTGCCAGTAGTATAGATTTCGGGTTTAGCAATCAGCCCCAGCATTTT. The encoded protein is CASSIDFGFSNQPQHF. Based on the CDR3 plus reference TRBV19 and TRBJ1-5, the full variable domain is DGGITQSPKYLFRKEGQNVTLSCEQNLNHDAMYWYRQDPGQGLRLIYYSQIVNDFQKGDIAEGYSVSREKKESFPLTVTSAQKNPTAFYLCASSIDFGFSNQPQHFGDGTRLSIL.

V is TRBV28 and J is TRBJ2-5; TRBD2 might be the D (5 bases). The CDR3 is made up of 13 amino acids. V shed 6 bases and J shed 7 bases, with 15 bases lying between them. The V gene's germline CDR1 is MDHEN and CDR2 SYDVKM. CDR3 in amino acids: CASSNRTPGTQYF. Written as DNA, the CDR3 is TGTGCCAGCAGCAATCGGACTCCAGGGACCCAGTACTTC.

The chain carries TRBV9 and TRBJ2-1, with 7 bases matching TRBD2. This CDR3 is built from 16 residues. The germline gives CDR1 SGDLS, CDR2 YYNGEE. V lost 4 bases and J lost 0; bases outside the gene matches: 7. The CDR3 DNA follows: TGTGCCAGCAGCACTTGGGAGGGCTCCTCCTACAATGAGCAGTTCTTC. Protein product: CASSTWEGSSYNEQFF.

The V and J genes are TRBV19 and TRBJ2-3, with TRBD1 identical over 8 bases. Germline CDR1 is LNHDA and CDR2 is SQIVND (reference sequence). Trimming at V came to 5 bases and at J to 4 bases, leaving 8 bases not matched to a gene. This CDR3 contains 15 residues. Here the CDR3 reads CASSPDRGPPDTQYF. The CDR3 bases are TGTGCCAGTAGTCCCGACAGGGGCCCCCCAGATACGCAGTATTTT.